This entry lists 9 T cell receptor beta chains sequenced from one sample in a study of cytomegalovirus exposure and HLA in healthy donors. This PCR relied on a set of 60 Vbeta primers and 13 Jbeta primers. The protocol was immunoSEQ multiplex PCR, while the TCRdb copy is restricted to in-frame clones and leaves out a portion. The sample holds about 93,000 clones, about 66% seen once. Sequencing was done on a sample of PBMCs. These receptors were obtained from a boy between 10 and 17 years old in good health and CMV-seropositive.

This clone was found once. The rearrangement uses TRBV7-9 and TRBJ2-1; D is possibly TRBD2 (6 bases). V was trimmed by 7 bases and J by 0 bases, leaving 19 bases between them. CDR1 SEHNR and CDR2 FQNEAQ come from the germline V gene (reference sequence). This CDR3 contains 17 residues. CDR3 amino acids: CASTLRGRGDSYNEQFF. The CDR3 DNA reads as TGTGCCAGCACACTACGAGGACGCGGGGACTCCTACAATGAGCAGTTCTTC.

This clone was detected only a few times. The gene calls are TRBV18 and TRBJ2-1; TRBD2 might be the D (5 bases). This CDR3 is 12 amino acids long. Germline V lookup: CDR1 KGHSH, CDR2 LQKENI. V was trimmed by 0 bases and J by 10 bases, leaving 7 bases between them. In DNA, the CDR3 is TGTGCCAGCTCACCACCGACTACGGAGCAGTTCTTC. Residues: CASSPPTTEQFF.

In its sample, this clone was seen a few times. CDR3 region: CATSRDPSGLAYEQYF. The DNA of the CDR3 is TGTGCCACCAGCAGAGACCCCTCCGGACTCGCCTACGAGCAGTACTTC. V is TRBV15 and J is TRBJ2-7, with TRBD2 as a possible D gene (5 bases). V lost 0 bases to trimming and J lost 2 bases, with 14 bases between them. The CDR3 consists of 16 residues. Germline values: CDR1 LNHNV, CDR2 YYDKDF (reference sequence).

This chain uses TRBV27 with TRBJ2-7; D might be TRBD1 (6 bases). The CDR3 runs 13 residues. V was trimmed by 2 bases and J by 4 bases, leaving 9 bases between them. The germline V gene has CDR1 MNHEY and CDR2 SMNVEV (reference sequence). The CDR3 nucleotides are TGTGCCAGCAGTTTAGCCACAGGGTACGAGCAGTACTTC. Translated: CASSLATGYEQYF.

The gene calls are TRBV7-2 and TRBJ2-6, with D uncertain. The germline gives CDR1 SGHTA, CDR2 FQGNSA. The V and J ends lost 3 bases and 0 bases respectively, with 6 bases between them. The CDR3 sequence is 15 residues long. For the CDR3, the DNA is TGTGCCAGCAGCTTGTCATTCTCTGGGGCCAACGTCCTGACTTTC. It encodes CASSLSFSGANVLTF.

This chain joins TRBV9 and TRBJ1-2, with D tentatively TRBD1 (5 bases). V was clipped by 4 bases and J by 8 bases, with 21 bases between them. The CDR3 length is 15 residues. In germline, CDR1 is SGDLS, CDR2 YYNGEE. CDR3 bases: TGTGCCAGCAGCCCCCGGGAGGTCTTAGGGGAGGGCTACACCTTC. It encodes CASSPREVLGEGYTF. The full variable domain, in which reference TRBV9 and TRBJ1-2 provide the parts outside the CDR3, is DSGVTQTPKHLITATGQRVTLRCSPRSGDLSVYWYQQSLDQGLQFLIQYYNGEERAKGNILERFSAQQFPDLHSELNLSSLELGDSALYFCASSPREVLGEGYTFGSGTRLTVV.

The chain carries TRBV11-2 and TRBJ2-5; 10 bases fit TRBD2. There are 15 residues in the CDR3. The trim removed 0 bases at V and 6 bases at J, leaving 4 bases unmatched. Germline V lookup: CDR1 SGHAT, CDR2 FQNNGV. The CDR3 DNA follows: TGTGCCAGCAGCTTAGAAGCGGGGGGGATAAAGACCCAGTACTTC. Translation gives CASSLEAGGIKTQYF. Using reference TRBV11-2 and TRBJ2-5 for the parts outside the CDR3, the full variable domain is EAGVAQSPRYKIIEKRQSVAFWCNPISGHATLYWYQQILGQGPKLLIQFQNNGVVDDSQLPKDRFSAERLKGVDSTLKIQPAKLEDSAVYLCASSLEAGGIKTQYFGPGTRLLVL.

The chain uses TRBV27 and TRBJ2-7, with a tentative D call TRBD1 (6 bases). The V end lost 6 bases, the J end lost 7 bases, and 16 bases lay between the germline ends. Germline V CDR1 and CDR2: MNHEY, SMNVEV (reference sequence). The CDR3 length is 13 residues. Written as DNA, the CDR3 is TGTGCCAGCAGGGGGGCCGGGTTGGTAGAGCAGTACTTC. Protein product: CASRGAGLVEQYF.

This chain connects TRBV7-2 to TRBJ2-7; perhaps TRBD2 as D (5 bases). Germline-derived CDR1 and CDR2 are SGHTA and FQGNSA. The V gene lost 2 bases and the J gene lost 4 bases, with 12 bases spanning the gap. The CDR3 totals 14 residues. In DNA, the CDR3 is TGTGCCAGCAGCTTAACTGGGAGTGGGTACGAGCAGTACTTC. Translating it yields CASSLTGSGYEQYF.